This T cell receptor beta chain was sequenced during a study of blood T cell repertoires in COVID-19. CDR1 is SGHRS, CDR2 YFSETQ, per germline. The CDR3 is 12 residues long. V dropped 5 bases and J dropped 5 bases, with 10 bases sitting between them. Authors' data handling: From reference gene primer amplification, estimates of nucleated cell counts were derived. Repertoires were generated with immunoSEQ multiplex PCR, while TCRdb's copy carries only in-frame clones and drops some. The V and J calls and clone size were taken over from that table, and D and trimming were inferred from the DNA. The top ten clones hold 7% to 10% of a sample with 150,000 to 200,000 clones, 65% to 80% of them seen once.

Source material: peripheral blood. This sequence was found in a man aged 55 to 70 with acute or convalescent COVID-19. The chain has TRBV5-1 and TRBJ2-5, with D possibly TRBD1 on 5 matching bases. The CDR3 DNA reads TGCGCCAGCAGTCTGGACATGGAGACCCAGTACTTC. Amino acid sequence: CASSLDMETQYF.